These 27 T cell receptor beta chains came from one sample sequenced in a study of T cell responses to AZD1222 COVID-19 vaccine. TCRdb's copy holds only in-frame clones and misses some; the assay was immunoSEQ multiplex PCR. Of 150,000 or so clones in the sample, over 85% were seen once. Here the sequenced sample was peripheral blood, taken on day 0 of AZD1222 vaccination. These receptors all come from an adult in good health.

The rearrangement joins TRBV2 to TRBJ2-5; D is uncertain. Germline lookup yields CDR1 SNHLY and CDR2 FYNNEI. CDR3 length: 8 residues. Trimming removed 8 bases from V and 13 bases from J, with 8 bases in between. The CDR3 DNA is TGTGCCAGCGGCCTGCGGTACTTC. Its protein product is CASGLRYF.

This clone was observed once. V gene TRBV6-6 combines with J gene TRBJ2-5, with D unclear. This CDR3 is built from 15 residues. Germline CDR1 MNHNY, CDR2 SVGAGI (reference sequence). Trimming cost V 0 bases and J 0 bases, with 8 bases left between them. For the CDR3, the DNA is TGTGCCAGCAGTTACTCGTCCGGCTACCAAGAGACCCAGTACTTC. Translated, it gives CASSYSSGYQETQYF.

This chain's CDR3 is CASPPPGYREWIAEQFF. DNA for the CDR3: TGTGCCAGCCCTCCACCAGGTTATCGGGAGTGGATCGCTGAGCAGTTCTTC. The V gene is TRBV18, the J gene TRBJ2-1; D is perhaps TRBD2 (6 bases). Trimming took off 8 bases at V and 9 bases at J, with 29 bases between the two ends. This CDR3 contains 17 residues. Germline V gives CDR1 KGHSH, CDR2 LQKENI.

The chain uses TRBV2 and TRBJ2-7; TRBD1 matches at 7 bases. CDR1 and CDR2 (germline): SNHLY, FYNNEI. The V and J ends lost 1 base and 2 bases, in that order; junction bases with no gene match: 2. This CDR3 is 14 amino acids long. CDR3 loop: CASSEGGQTYEQYF. In DNA, the CDR3 is TGTGCCAGCAGTGAAGGGGGACAGACCTACGAGCAGTACTTC. The full variable domain, its missing parts supplied by reference TRBV2 and TRBJ2-7, is EPEVTQTPSHQVTQMGQEVILRCVPISNHLYFYWYRQILGQKVEFLVSFYNNEISEKSEIFDDQFSVERPDGSNFTLKIRSTKLEDSAMYFCASSEGGQTYEQYFGPGTRLTVT.

J is TRBJ2-1 and V is TRBV2; D not resolved. Trimming took 7 bases from V and 5 from J, leaving 12 bases between them. Germline V lookup: CDR1 SNHLY, CDR2 FYNNEI. The CDR3 runs 13 residues. The DNA of the CDR3 is TGTGCCAGCAAGAGGCTGGACCACAATGAGCAGTTCTTC. Translation gives CASKRLDHNEQFF.

This clone has only one observation. This chain connects TRBV4-2 to TRBJ2-7, with 8 bases that match TRBD2. Germline V gene lookup returns CDR1 LGHNA and CDR2 YNFKEQ. V trimming: 1 base; J trimming: 4 bases; junction bases outside the gene matches: 6. The CDR3 extends over 15 amino acids. The chain's CDR3 is CASSQGSGVGYEQYF. The CDR3 region has the DNA TGTGCCAGCAGCCAAGGTAGCGGGGTTGGGTACGAGCAGTACTTC.

This chain links TRBV27 with TRBJ2-1; D remains unclear. The V gene's germline CDR1 is MNHEY and CDR2 SMNVEV (reference sequence). V shed 8 bases and J shed 7 bases, with 12 bases lying between them. The CDR3 length is 12 residues. CDR3 sequence: CASAVLGNEQFF. CDR3 DNA sequence: TGTGCCAGCGCTGTCTTGGGGAATGAGCAGTTCTTC.

The chain recombines TRBV30 with TRBJ1-3; D may be TRBD1 (5 bases). Germline loops: CDR1 GTSNPN, CDR2 SVGIG (reference sequence). Trimming left V 4 bases short and J 3 bases short, with 10 bases between. The CDR3 spans 13 residues. The CDR3 sequence: CAWTQGSGNTIYF. CDR3 nucleotide sequence: TGTGCCTGGACCCAGGGAAGTGGAAACACCATATATTTT.

The chain has TRBV27 and TRBJ1-1; D is ambiguous. From germline, CDR1 is MNHEY and CDR2 SMNVEV (reference sequence). The CDR3 spans 15 residues. V lost 7 bases and J 2 bases, leaving 17 bases between the germline ends. The DNA for the CDR3 is TGTGCCAGCAAACTTCGGGGAGGGATTAACACTGAAGCTTTCTTT. Residues: CASKLRGGINTEAFF.

As for this clone: This sample also contains other DNA sequences that code for the same CDR3. J is TRBJ1-1 and V is TRBV19, with D perhaps TRBD1 (6 bases). CDR3 length equals 11 residues. The V end was cut by 7 bases, the J end by 8 bases, with 11 bases between. CDR1 and CDR2 (germline): LNHDA, SQIVND (reference sequence). The CDR3: CASTSGTEAFF. DNA for the CDR3: TGTGCCAGTACCTCCGGGACAGAAGCTTTCTTT. Looking up the rest from reference TRBV19 and TRBJ1-1 gives the full variable domain: DGGITQSPKYLFRKEGQNVTLSCEQNLNHDAMYWYRQDPGQGLRLIYYSQIVNDFQKGDIAEGYSVSREKKESFPLTVTSAQKNPTAFYLCASTSGTEAFFGQGTRLTVV.

The chain has TRBV5-6 and TRBJ1-1; D is undetermined. Trimming removed 5 bases from V and 5 bases from J, with 19 bases in between. Germline V lookup: CDR1 SGHDT, CDR2 YYEEEE. The CDR3 consists of 15 residues. CDR3 in amino acids: CASRSGRAKRTEAFF. As DNA, the CDR3 is TGTGCCAGCAGATCGGGAAGGGCCAAGAGGACTGAAGCTTTCTTT.

The chain combines TRBV3-1 (or the pseudogene TRBV3-2) with TRBJ1-6, with 8 positions matching TRBD1. The J segment lost 7 bases and the V segment lost 0 bases, leaving 8 bases of the junction unmatched. This CDR3 contains 17 residues. Germline CDR1 LGHDT, CDR2 YNNKEL (reference sequence). The CDR3 reads CASSQDEAGGSNSPLHF. The CDR3 DNA sequence: TGTGCCAGCAGCCAAGATGAGGCAGGGGGCTCGAATTCACCCCTCCACTTT.

This chain connects TRBV3-1 (or the pseudogene TRBV3-2) to TRBJ2-7, with a tentative D call TRBD2 (6 bases). With 3 bases removed from V and 0 bases from J, the gap between germline ends came to 21 bases. Germline-derived CDR1 and CDR2 are LGHDT and YNNKEL (reference sequence). This CDR3 has 18 amino acids. The CDR3 DNA follows: TGTGCCAGCAGCCACCCAAACGTGACTAGTTCCCCCTCCTACGAGCAGTACTTC. This encodes CASSHPNVTSSPSYEQYF.

The chain combines TRBV2 with TRBJ2-7; the D call may be TRBD1 or TRBD2 (5 bases each). The CDR3 totals 14 residues. Germline V gene sequence: CDR1 SNHLY, CDR2 FYNNEI. Trimming stripped 6 bases from V and 8 bases from J, with 20 bases between. For the CDR3, the DNA is TGTGCCAGCAGGTACCGGGACCCAGCCCACCAGCAGTACTTC. Translation: CASRYRDPAHQQYF.

The J gene is TRBJ1-1, the V gene TRBV5-1; maybe TRBD1 (5 bases). This CDR3 contains 14 residues. Trimming cost V 3 bases and J 1 base, with 10 bases left between them. Germline CDR1 reads SGHRS; CDR2 reads YFSETQ. The CDR3 coding sequence is TGCGCCAGCAGCTACAGGACGGGGAACACTGAAGCTTTCTTT. Its protein product is CASSYRTGNTEAFF.

This clone has just a few counts. V is TRBV10-3 and J is TRBJ1-6, with D perhaps matching TRBD1 (5 bases). Germline V gene lookup returns CDR1 ENHRY and CDR2 SYGVKD. The CDR3 runs 14 residues. Trimming removed 2 bases at V and 3 bases at J, with 5 bases between. CDR3 protein: CAISEDSYNSPLHF. The CDR3 DNA sequence: TGTGCCATCAGTGAGGACAGCTATAATTCACCCCTCCACTTT.

The chain joins TRBV27 to TRBJ2-7; TRBD2 might be the D (5 bases). The length of the CDR3 is 14 residues. Germline-derived CDR1 and CDR2 are MNHEY and SMNVEV (reference sequence). V was shortened by 3 bases and J by 3 bases, with 12 bases between the two germline ends. CDR3 nucleotides: TGTGCCAGCAGTTTCGATCGGAGCGGCTACGAGCAGTACTTC. Translating gives CASSFDRSGYEQYF.

This chain uses TRBV5-1 with TRBJ2-5; D is uncertain. The germline V gene has CDR1 SGHRS and CDR2 YFSETQ. This CDR3 has 12 residues. V gave up 5 bases and J gave up 0 bases, with 5 bases separating them. CDR3 residues: CASRQNQETQYF. In DNA, the CDR3 is TGCGCCAGCAGACAGAACCAAGAGACCCAGTACTTC.

The chain joins TRBV5-1 to TRBJ2-5; TRBD1 agrees at 11 bases. The V gene end was trimmed by 4 bases and the J gene end by 4 bases; junction bases not matched to a gene: 6. This CDR3 contains 15 residues. Germline V gene sequence: CDR1 SGHRS, CDR2 YFSETQ. The CDR3 DNA is TGCGCCAGCAGCGCGGACAGGGGGCAGGGAGAGACCCAGTACTTC. It specifies CASSADRGQGETQYF.

For the CDR3, the DNA is TGTGCCAGCAGCTTAGGGGACTCTTCAGGGGAGCAGTACTTC. Amino acids: CASSLGDSSGEQYF. The rearrangement links TRBV11-3 to TRBJ2-7; the D gene is possibly TRBD2 (6 bases). Trimming shortened V by 1 base and J by 7 bases, and 14 bases separated the two germline ends. The CDR3 runs to 14 residues. Germline lookup yields CDR1 SGHNT and CDR2 YENEEA. The variable domain in full, completed from reference TRBV11-3 and TRBJ2-7, reads EAGVVQSPRYKIIEKKQPVAFWCNPISGHNTLYWYLQNLGQGPELLIRYENEEAVDDSQLPKDRFSAERLKGVDSTLKIQPAELGDSAVYLCASSLGDSSGEQYFGPGTRLTVT.

The V call is TRBV6-5, the J call TRBJ1-2, with 11 bases that match TRBD1. Germline V gene data show CDR1 as MNHEY and CDR2 as SVGAGI. There are 14 residues in the CDR3. The V segment lost 2 bases and the J segment 6 bases; nucleotides outside the gene matches: 2. The CDR3 coding sequence is TGTGCCAGCAGTTACGGGACAGGGGGAAATGGCTACACCTTC. Translated, it gives CASSYGTGGNGYTF.

The gene calls are TRBV6-2 or TRBV6-3 and TRBJ2-1; 7 bases fit TRBD2. Germline V CDR1 and CDR2: MNHEY, SVGEGT. This CDR3 is 14 amino acids long. V gave up 5 bases and J gave up 9 bases; unmatched junction bases: 10. The CDR3 loop reads CASSRPGLEGEQFF. For the CDR3, the DNA is TGTGCCAGCAGTCGCCCCGGACTAGAAGGTGAGCAGTTCTTC.

This chain joins TRBV10-2 and TRBJ1-5, with D possibly being TRBD1 (5 bases). CDR3 length equals 15 residues. V was pared by 4 bases and J by 5 bases, with 15 bases between. The germline V gene has CDR1 WSHSY and CDR2 SAAADI. The CDR3 nucleotides read TGCGCCAGCAGTGTTGCGGGGGGTTTCGATCAGCCCCAGCATTTT. Translating gives CASSVAGGFDQPQHF.

V and J are TRBV6-1 and TRBJ2-7; 11 bases fit TRBD2. Per germline, CDR1 MNHNS and CDR2 SASEGT. The ends lost 2 bases at V and 4 bases at J; junction bases unmatched: 7. The CDR3 consists of 16 residues. The CDR3 coding sequence is TGTGCCAGCAGTGAACGGATAGCGGGAGGGCCATACGAGCAGTACTTC. This codes for CASSERIAGGPYEQYF.

V is TRBV5-1 and J is TRBJ1-3; the D gene is possibly TRBD1 (6 bases). Trimming took 0 bases from V and 3 from J, leaving 10 bases between them. CDR1 and CDR2 from the germline V gene are SGHRS and YFSETQ. The CDR3 sequence is 15 residues long. The CDR3 coding sequence is TGCGCCAGCAGCTTGGGAGGGGGGCTTGGAAACACCATATATTTT. Protein sequence: CASSLGGGLGNTIYF.

The V and J genes are TRBV5-6 and TRBJ2-7; D is possibly TRBD2 (6 bases). The germline gives CDR1 SGHDT, CDR2 YYEEEE. The CDR3 consists of 12 residues. Trimming took 4 bases from V and 4 from J, leaving 9 bases between them. The CDR3 is CASSPGLYEQYF. In DNA form, the CDR3 reads TGTGCCAGCAGCCCGGGACTTTACGAGCAGTACTTC.

V usage is TRBV19 and J usage is TRBJ1-2; perhaps TRBD1 as D (5 bases). The germline V gene encodes CDR1 LNHDA and CDR2 SQIVND (reference sequence). The CDR3 contains 14 residues. V dropped 9 bases and J dropped 4 bases, with 18 bases sitting between them. The CDR3 protein is CASNRDAGIYGYTF. CDR3 DNA sequence: TGTGCCAGCAACCGGGACGCGGGTATCTATGGCTACACCTTC.